This entry concerns a single T cell receptor beta chain. The assay was immunoSEQ multiplex PCR, and TCRdb's table has in-frame clones only and misses some. The repertoire holds hundreds of thousands of clones, with 78% as singletons. V lost 7 bases to trimming and J lost 0 bases; unmatched junction nucleotides: 12. The CDR3 runs to 17 residues. Germline V gene data show CDR1 as SNHLY and CDR2 as FYNNEI. These data are taken from a study of shared T cell receptors in the human thymus. The same data also contributed to another study, on human thymus T cells. From that second work: Corrective heart surgery yielded the resections from which the thymus tissue came. Within thymic and blood repertoires, V and J gene usage appeared to be biased. Thymic repertoires of unrelated individuals were reported in related research to overlap highly.

The sequenced sample was thymocytes. This sequence joins TRBV2 and TRBJ2-3; 8 nucleotides match TRBD2. The source of this sequence is a boy under two years old with a congenital heart defect. The CDR3 region is CASNIVPAGGSTDTQYF. CDR3 DNA sequence: TGTGCCAGCAATATAGTCCCCGCGGGAGGTAGCACAGATACGCAGTATTTT.